Included here is one T cell receptor (beta chain) sequence, with context. What this receptor recognizes is not known. No base quality information exists; no much larger clone differs at one position. This record comes from a study of cytotoxic CD8 clonotypes in ibrutinib-treated CLL (dated by TCRdb to the early 2020s). Regarding the research as a whole: The cohort had 11 relapsed/refractory and some 15 treatment-naive patients; 17 to 18 were IGHV unmutated. Partial responses were observed in roughly 24 patients and complete responses in 2; after a median follow-up of around 64 months, remission was maintained in roughly 15 patients and progression was observed in about twelve. The response samples were drawn at a median of roughly eleven months into treatment, with a range of roughly 6 to 36 months. On average, each sample had 255,043 productive templates and 100,000 or so productive rearrangements. Longitudinal samples were available for about 30% of the roughly 86 trial participants. Cryopreserved peripheral blood mononuclear cells were collected before treatment, at response, and at either disease progression or sustained remission. Patients were still on ibrutinib when every remission and progressive disease sample was collected. General study outcomes and caveats: Public clonotypes were rare and either contracted or stayed stable during treatment, and the rise in clonality at ibrutinib response reflected the expansion of private clonotypes. An increase in clonality was observed at ibrutinib response, with clonality remaining stable during sustained remission and falling back toward baseline at progression. Sustained-remission and progressing patients did not have matched sampling times, and lymph node repertoires were not examined. At baseline, clonality was higher than in age-matched healthy donors and showed a strong correlation with circulating CD8+ T-cell counts.

The CDR3 holds 14 amino acids from the cysteine to the phenylalanine. The kept DNA is CDR3 alone, 42 bases in frame from the first base. The V and J ends are trimmed by 0 bases and 0 bases, leaving 5 bases between them. Via the germline V gene, CDR1 is KGHSH and CDR2 LQKENI. The intended sense of this specimen's time point label: 20 to 30 months on ibrutinib. For TCR beta library preparation, about 2.1 micrograms of genomic DNA were extracted from the cryopreserved PBMCs. Longitudinal blood samples from CLL patients receiving ibrutinib monotherapy were subjected to high-throughput TCR beta sequencing. The patients were enrolled in a single-center, open-label phase 2 trial of ibrutinib monotherapy. The goal of deep resolution MiSeq sequencing was a depth between 1 in 1 million and 1 in 200,000 T cells, and coverage averaged 10x per clonotype. The immunoSEQ hsTCRB Kit was used to generate the TCR beta libraries. The original pipeline was this. ImmunoSEQ Data Assistant and ImmunoSEQ Analyzer were used for data analysis, and V, D and J genes were assigned according to IMGT definitions. Clonality was computed as one minus normalized Shannon entropy of productive rearrangement frequencies, ranging from 0 to 1. Only overrepresented clonotypes making up at least 0.05% of the repertoire of each patient were included in the public clonotype analysis. Some 13 age-matched healthy donor repertoires from immuneACCESS served as clonality controls. TCRdb took this table from immuneACCESS and kept in-frame rearrangements with V and J called. Such tables lack part of the clones; where checked against another copy, unresolved V genes explain under half of the gap, and the rest is unexplained. V, J and clone size were drawn from that table, and D and trimming were deduced from the DNA. The sample table contains 25,000 to 30,000 clones; only one count was recorded for roughly 85% of them. The top ten hold 8% of the sample.

The TCR comes from a human donor with chronic lymphocytic leukemia. The chain was built from TRBV18 and TRBJ2-5, with no reliable assignment of the D segment. The sample consisted of PBMCs, taken after 24 months of ibrutinib treatment. The CDR3 protein is CASSPPADQETQYF. The DNA sequence is given as TGTGCCAGCTCACCACCGGCCGACCAAGAGACCCAGTACTTC.